Sequencing of this T cell receptor beta chain was carried out in a study of post-analysis software for immune sequencing data. Study results and caveats: Controls showed lower frequencies than patients for five TRBV segments, and TRBV5-6, TRBV5-1 and TRBV20-1 were among these. Patients with multiple sclerosis recorded significantly lower normalized Chao1 diversity than controls, the study found.

Germline loops: CDR1 SEHNR, CDR2 FQNEAQ (reference sequence). The CDR3 length is 15 residues. The V gene lost 0 bases and the J gene lost 2 bases, with 10 bases spanning the gap. On this clonotype itself: Its matching antigen is unknown.

cDNA libraries of TCR beta carried unique molecular identifiers. Starting from roughly 1.1 to 9.2 million T cells, the study yielded about 500,000 cDNA molecules. TCRdb ran MiXCR on the PCR reads and lists one entry per CDR3 protein. The sample has hundreds of thousands of distinct CDR3 sequences; 36% are singletons. The specimen was blood. This TCR was recovered from a girl between 5 and 17 years old with multiple sclerosis. The chain combines TRBV7-9 with TRBJ1-1, with D tentatively TRBD1 (6 bases). CDR3 sequence reads: CASSLARGANTEAFF. The DNA for the CDR3 is TGTGCCAGCAGCTTAGCGAGGGGGGCCAACACTGAAGCTTTCTTT.